This T cell receptor (beta chain) was captured by sequencing in a study of blood T cell repertoires in COVID-19. In germline, CDR1 is ENHRY, CDR2 SYGVKD. The CDR3 contains 12 residues. The method was immunoSEQ multiplex PCR; TCRdb's version includes in-frame clones alone and lacks a portion of them. This sample has about 62,000 clones, with more than 80% found just once. Enrollment of patients from Seattle took place during active infection, with longitudinal follow-up. The V and J genes are TRBV10-3 and TRBJ2-5; TRBD1 agrees at 7 bases. Sample: peripheral blood. The clonotype was recovered from a woman in her sixties or seventies with COVID-19, enrolled during active disease. The CDR3 DNA is TGTGCGACAGGGTTGTCCCAAGAGACCCAGTACTTC. Protein: CATGLSQETQYF.